This T cell receptor (beta chain) was captured in a study of OX40 agonist ivuxolimab in advanced cancers. Study context: Every 2 weeks, ivuxolimab was infused into the patients intravenously at between 0.01 and 10 mg/kg.

The study sampled blood at baseline, cycle 4 day 1, and cycle 7 day 1. Assay used: immunoSEQ multiplex PCR; TCRdb lists only in-frame clones, some missing. The sample yields about 69,000 clones, 80% to 90% seen once. Trimming stripped 7 bases from V and 6 bases from J, with 0 bases between. The length of the CDR3 is 9 residues. Germline-derived CDR1 and CDR2 are WNHNN and SYGVQD (reference sequence). The starting material was CD4+ or CD8+ T cells sorted from blood, obtained in a trial of the OX40 agonist ivuxolimab. This TCR was sampled from an adult with an advanced solid tumor such as melanoma, head and neck, liver or kidney cancer. The gene calls are TRBV10-1 and TRBJ1-4; the D is unclear. DNA of the CDR3: TGCGCCAGCAATGAAAAACTGTTTTTT. Translating it yields CASNEKLFF.